This TCR beta chain is from a study of technical replicates of blood from four donors. Trimming shortened V by 3 bases and J by 2 bases, and 13 bases separated the two germline ends. Germline V gene sequence: CDR1 KGHSH, CDR2 LQKENI. This CDR3 is 16 amino acids long. Some clones are missing from TCRdb's copy, which holds only in-frame ones; the method was immunoSEQ multiplex PCR. The sample has 65,000 to 90,000 clones, almost 99% seen once. The gene calls are TRBV18 and TRBJ2-2; maybe TRBD1 (6 bases). The sequence was obtained from a human donor in good health. The sequencing input was T cells isolated from PBMCs. Here the CDR3 DNA reads TGTGCCAGCTCACCTTCAATCGGGACAAACACCGGGGAGCTGTTTTTT. This gives the protein CASSPSIGTNTGELFF.